A single sample gave rise to the 7 T cell receptor beta chains below, sequenced in a study of blood T cell repertoires in COVID-19. Clones were read by immunoSEQ multiplex PCR, and TCRdb kept only the in-frame ones, dropping some. Found here are 200,000 to 300,000 clones, around 86% of them singletons; the top ten hold roughly 3%. The source material was peripheral blood. These receptors all come from a woman aged 30 to 39 who had recovered from COVID-19.

The chain is built from TRBV10-3 and TRBJ2-6; D call uncertain. Trimming stripped 10 bases from V and 4 bases from J, with 8 bases between. This CDR3 contains 12 residues. The germline V gene has CDR1 ENHRY and CDR2 SYGVKD. CDR3: CATFGGANVLTF. CDR3 DNA: TGTGCCACCTTCGGGGGGGCCAACGTCCTGACTTTC.

This chain connects TRBV5-6 to TRBJ2-2; TRBD1 matches at 10 bases. The J segment lost 5 bases and the V segment lost 0 bases, leaving 7 bases of the junction unmatched. The CDR3 loop spans 17 amino acids. Per germline, CDR1 SGHDT and CDR2 YYEEEE. In DNA, the CDR3 is TGTGCCAGCAGCTTGGGCCGACAGGGGGCCAGTACCGGGGAGCTGTTTTTT. This gives the protein CASSLGRQGASTGELFF.

This clone showed up just once. The chain has TRBV7-6 and TRBJ2-1; possibly TRBD2 for D (6 bases). Trimming shortened V by 1 base and J by 5 bases, and 15 bases separated the two germline ends. The CDR3 has 16 amino acids. Germline V gene sequence: CDR1 SGHVS, CDR2 FNYEAQ. For the CDR3, the DNA is TGTGCCAGCAGCTTAGTCTCAGGGCGGGGAAACAATGAGCAGTTCTTC. This encodes CASSLVSGRGNNEQFF.

The rearrangement joins TRBV7-9 to TRBJ2-2; 7 positions agree with TRBD2. The CDR3 totals 17 residues. Germline V gene sequence: CDR1 SEHNR, CDR2 FQNEAQ (reference sequence). V was clipped by 1 base and J by 0 bases; unmatched bases: 5. The CDR3 sequence: CASSLVQLASNTGELFF. CDR3 sequence (DNA): TGTGCCAGCAGCTTAGTCCAACTAGCGTCGAACACCGGGGAGCTGTTTTTT.

This chain links TRBV20-1 with TRBJ1-1; D remains ambiguous. Per germline, CDR1 DFQATT and CDR2 SNEGSKA (reference sequence). V shed 3 bases and J shed 0 bases, with 8 bases lying between them. This CDR3 has 13 amino acids. The DNA for the CDR3 is TGCAGTGCTAGTCATTCAGTGAACACTGAAGCTTTCTTT. This encodes CSASHSVNTEAFF.

The chain joins TRBV6-2 or TRBV6-3 to TRBJ2-7; TRBD1 might be the D (6 bases). Per the germline V gene, CDR1 is MNHEY and CDR2 is SVGEGT. The CDR3 totals 16 residues. Trimming shortened V by 0 bases and J by 4 bases, and 16 bases separated the two germline ends. CDR3 sequence (DNA): TGTGCCAGCAGTTACTCCGGACAGAAAATCCCTTACGAGCAGTACTTC. Encoded protein: CASSYSGQKIPYEQYF.

This chain uses TRBV7-3 with TRBJ2-3; a weak D match, TRBD1 (6 bases). Trimming left V 3 bases short and J 5 bases short, with 12 bases between. The CDR3 length is 14 residues. The germline V gene encodes CDR1 SGHTA and CDR2 FQGTGA. Here the CDR3 reads CASSLGGRGDTQYF. Written as DNA, the CDR3 is TGTGCCAGCAGCTTGGGTGGCAGGGGAGATACGCAGTATTTT.